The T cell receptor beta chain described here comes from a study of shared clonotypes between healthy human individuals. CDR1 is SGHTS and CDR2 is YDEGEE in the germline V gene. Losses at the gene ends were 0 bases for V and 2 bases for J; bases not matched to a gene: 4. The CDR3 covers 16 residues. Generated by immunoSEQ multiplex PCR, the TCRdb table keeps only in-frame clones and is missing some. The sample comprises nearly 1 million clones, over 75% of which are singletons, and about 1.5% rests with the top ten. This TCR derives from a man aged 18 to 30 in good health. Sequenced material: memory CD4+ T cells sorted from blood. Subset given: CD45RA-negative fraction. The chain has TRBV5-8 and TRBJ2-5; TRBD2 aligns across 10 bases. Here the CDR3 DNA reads TGTGCCAGCAGCTTGGTGAAAGCGGGGGGGCAAGAGACCCAGTACTTC. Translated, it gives CASSLVKAGGQETQYF. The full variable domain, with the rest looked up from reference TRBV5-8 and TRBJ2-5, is EAGVTQSPTHLIKTRGQQATLRCSPISGHTSVYWYQQALGLGLQFLLWYDEGEERNRGNFPPRFSGRQFPNYSSELNVNALELEDSALYLCASSLVKAGGQETQYFGPGTRLLVL.